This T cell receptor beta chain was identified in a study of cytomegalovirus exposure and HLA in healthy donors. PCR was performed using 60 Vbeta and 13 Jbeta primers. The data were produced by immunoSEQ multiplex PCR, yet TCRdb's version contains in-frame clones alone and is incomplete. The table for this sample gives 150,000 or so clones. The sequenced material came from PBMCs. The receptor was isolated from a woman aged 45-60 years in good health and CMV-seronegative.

CDR3 amino acids: CAWSPGQLNIQYF. DNA for the CDR3: TGTGCCTGGAGTCCGGGACAGCTAAACATTCAGTACTTC. The gene calls are TRBV30 and TRBJ2-4, with 7 bases matching TRBD1. This CDR3 region has 13 residues. Germline loops: CDR1 GTSNPN, CDR2 SVGIG (reference sequence). V was clipped by 2 bases and J by 6 bases; unmatched bases: 4. Full variable domain (missing parts from reference TRBV30 and TRBJ2-4): SQTIHQWPATLVQPVGSPLSLECTVEGTSNPNLYWYRQAAGRGLQLLFYSVGIGQISSEVPQNLSASRPQDRQFILSSKKLLLSDSGFYLCAWSPGQLNIQYFGAGTRLSVL.